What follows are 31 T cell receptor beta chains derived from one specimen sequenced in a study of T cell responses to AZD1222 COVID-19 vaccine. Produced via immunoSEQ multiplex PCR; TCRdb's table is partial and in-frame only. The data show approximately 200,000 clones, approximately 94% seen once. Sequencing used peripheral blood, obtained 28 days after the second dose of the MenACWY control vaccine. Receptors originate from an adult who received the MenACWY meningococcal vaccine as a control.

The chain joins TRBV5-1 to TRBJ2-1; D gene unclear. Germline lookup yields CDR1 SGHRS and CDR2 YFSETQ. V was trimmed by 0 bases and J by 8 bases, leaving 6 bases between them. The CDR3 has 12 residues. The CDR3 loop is CASSLDTYEQFF. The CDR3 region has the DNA TGCGCCAGCAGCTTGGATACTTATGAGCAGTTCTTC.

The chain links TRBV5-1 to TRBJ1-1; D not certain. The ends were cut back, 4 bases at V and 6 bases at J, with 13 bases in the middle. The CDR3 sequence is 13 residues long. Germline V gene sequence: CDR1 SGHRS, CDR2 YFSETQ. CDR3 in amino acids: CASSPLMGSEAFF. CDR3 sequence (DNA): TGCGCCAGCAGCCCTTTAATGGGGTCTGAAGCTTTCTTT.

CDR3 residues: CASSAQGGNEKLFF. CDR3 nucleotides: TGTGCCAGCAGCGCCCAGGGGGGGAATGAAAAACTGTTTTTT. This chain joins TRBV9 and TRBJ1-4, with TRBD1 matching over 7 bases. V was clipped by 3 bases and J by 5 bases; unmatched bases: 4. The CDR3 contains 14 residues. Germline V gene data show CDR1 as SGDLS and CDR2 as YYNGEE.

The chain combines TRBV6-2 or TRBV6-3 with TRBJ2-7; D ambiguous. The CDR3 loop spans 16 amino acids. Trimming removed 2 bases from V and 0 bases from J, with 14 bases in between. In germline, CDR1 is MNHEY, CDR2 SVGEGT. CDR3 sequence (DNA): TGTGCCAGCAGTTACATTGGGCTCCCTAGCTCCTACGAGCAGTACTTC. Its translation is CASSYIGLPSSYEQYF.

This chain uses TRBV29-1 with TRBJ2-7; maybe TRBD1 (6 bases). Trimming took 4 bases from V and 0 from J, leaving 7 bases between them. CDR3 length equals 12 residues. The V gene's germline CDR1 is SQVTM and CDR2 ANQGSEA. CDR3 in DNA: TGCAGCGTTGGGGACAACTCCTACGAGCAGTACTTC. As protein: CSVGDNSYEQYF.

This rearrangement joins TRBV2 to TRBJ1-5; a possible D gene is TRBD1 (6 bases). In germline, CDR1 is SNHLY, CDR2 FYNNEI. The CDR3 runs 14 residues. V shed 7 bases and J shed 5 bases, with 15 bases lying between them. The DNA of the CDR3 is TGTGCCAGCACTCCAACTCAGGGGTATCAGCCCCAGCATTTT. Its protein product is CASTPTQGYQPQHF.

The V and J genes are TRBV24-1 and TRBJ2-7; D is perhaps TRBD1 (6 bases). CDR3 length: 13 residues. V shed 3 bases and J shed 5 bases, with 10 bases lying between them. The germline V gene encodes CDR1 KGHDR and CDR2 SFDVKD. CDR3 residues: CATSDEAGDEQYF. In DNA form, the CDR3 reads TGTGCCACCAGTGATGAGGCAGGGGACGAGCAGTACTTC.

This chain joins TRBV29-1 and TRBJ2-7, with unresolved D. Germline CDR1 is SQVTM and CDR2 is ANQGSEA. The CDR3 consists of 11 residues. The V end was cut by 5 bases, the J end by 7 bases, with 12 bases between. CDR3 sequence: CSVNIVGEQYF. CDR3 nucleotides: TGCAGCGTTAACATCGTCGGGGAGCAGTACTTC.

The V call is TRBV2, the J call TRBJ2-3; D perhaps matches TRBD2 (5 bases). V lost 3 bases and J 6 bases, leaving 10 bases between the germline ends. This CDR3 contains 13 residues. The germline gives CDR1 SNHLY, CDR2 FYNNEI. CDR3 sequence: CASSDARRDTQYF. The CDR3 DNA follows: TGTGCCAGCAGTGACGCGAGGAGGGATACGCAGTATTTT.

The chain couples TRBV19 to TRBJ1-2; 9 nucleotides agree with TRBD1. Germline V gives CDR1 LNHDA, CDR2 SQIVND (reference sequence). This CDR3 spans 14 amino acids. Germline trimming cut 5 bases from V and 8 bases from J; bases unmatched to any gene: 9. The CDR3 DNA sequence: TGTGCCAGTAGTGCTACAGGGGGCGCGGCCGGCTACACCTTC. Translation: CASSATGGAAGYTF.

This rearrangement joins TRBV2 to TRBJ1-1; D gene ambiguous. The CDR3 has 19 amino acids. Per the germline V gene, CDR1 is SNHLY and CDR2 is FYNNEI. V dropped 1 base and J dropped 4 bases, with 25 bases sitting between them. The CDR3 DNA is TGTGCCAGCAGTGAAGACATGATTGGTGGGGTGGGTCGGTCCACTGAAGCTTTCTTT. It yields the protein CASSEDMIGGVGRSTEAFF. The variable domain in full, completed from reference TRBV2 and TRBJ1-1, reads EPEVTQTPSHQVTQMGQEVILRCVPISNHLYFYWYRQILGQKVEFLVSFYNNEISEKSEIFDDQFSVERPDGSNFTLKIRSTKLEDSAMYFCASSEDMIGGVGRSTEAFFGQGTRLTVV.

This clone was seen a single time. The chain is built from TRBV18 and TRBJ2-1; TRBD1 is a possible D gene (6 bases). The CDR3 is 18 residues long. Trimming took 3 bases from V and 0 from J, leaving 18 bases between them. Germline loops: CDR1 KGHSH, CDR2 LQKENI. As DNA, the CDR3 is TGTGCCAGCTCACCTACGGCCAGGGGTTTAAACTCCTACAATGAGCAGTTCTTC. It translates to CASSPTARGLNSYNEQFF. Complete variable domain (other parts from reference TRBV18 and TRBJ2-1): NAGVMQNPRHLVRRRGQEARLRCSPMKGHSHVYWYRQLPEEGLKFMVYLQKENIIDESGMPKERFSAEFPKEGPSILRIQQVVRGDSAAYFCASSPTARGLNSYNEQFFGPGTRLTVL.

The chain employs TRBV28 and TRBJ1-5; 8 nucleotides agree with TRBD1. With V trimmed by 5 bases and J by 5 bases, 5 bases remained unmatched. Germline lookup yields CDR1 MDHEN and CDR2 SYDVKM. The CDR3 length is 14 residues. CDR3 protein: CASSPTGGHQPQHF. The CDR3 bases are TGTGCCAGCAGTCCCACAGGGGGACATCAGCCCCAGCATTTT.

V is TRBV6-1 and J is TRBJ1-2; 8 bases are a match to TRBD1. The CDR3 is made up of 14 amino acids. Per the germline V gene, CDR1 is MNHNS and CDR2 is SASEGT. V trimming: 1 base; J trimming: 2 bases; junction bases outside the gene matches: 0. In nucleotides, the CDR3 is TGTGCCAGCAGTGAAGGGGACAGGAACTATGGCTACACCTTC. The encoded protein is CASSEGDRNYGYTF.

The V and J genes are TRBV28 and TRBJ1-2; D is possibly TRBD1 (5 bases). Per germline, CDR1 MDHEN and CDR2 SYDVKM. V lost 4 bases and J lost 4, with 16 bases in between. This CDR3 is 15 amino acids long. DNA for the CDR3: TGTGCCAGCAGTTCACTCCCGGGACTTTCCTATGGCTACACCTTC. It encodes CASSSLPGLSYGYTF.

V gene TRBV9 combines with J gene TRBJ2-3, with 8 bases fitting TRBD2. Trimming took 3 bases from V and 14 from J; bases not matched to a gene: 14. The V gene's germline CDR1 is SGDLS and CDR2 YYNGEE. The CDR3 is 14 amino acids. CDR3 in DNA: TGTGCCAGCAGCGCGGGGGGGGTCCCTTATATTTGGTATTTT. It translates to CASSAGGVPYIWYF.

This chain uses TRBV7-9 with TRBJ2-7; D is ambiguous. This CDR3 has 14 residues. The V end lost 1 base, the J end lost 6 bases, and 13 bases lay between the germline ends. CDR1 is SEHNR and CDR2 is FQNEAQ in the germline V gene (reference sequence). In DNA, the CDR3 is TGTGCCAGCAGCTTAGTGGCTAGTGGGGTCGAGCAGTACTTC. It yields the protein CASSLVASGVEQYF.

The CDR3 DNA follows: TGTGCCAGTAGAGTATCCTCTGAAGCTTTCTTT. Residues: CASRVSSEAFF. The V and J genes are TRBV19 and TRBJ1-1; no clear D gene. The CDR3 runs to 11 residues. V lost 6 bases, J lost 6 bases, and 8 bases lay in between. CDR1 and CDR2 (germline): LNHDA, SQIVND (reference sequence).

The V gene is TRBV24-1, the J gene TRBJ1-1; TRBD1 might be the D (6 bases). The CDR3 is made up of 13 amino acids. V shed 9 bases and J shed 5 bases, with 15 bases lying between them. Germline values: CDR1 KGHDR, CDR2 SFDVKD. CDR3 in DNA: TGTGCCACCTCCTGGGGGCTGGGGACTGAAGCTTTCTTT. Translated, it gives CATSWGLGTEAFF.

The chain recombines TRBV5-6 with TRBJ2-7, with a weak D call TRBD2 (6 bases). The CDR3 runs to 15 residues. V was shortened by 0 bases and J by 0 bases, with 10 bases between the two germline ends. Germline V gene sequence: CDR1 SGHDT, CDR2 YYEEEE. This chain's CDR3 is CASSLAATSSYEQYF. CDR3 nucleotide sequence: TGTGCCAGCAGCTTGGCCGCGACTAGCTCCTACGAGCAGTACTTC.

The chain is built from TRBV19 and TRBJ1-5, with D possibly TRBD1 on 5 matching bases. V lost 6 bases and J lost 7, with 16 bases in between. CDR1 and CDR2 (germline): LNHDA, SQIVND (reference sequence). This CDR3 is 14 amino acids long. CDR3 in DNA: TGTGCCAGTAGACAAGACGGTCCAGGGCAGCCCCAGCATTTT. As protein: CASRQDGPGQPQHF.

In DNA, the CDR3 is TGTGCCAGTAGTTCGGGGCACCTTGGGGAGCAGTACTTC. This sequence encodes CASSSGHLGEQYF. The rearrangement joins TRBV19 to TRBJ2-7; perhaps D is TRBD1 or TRBD2 (5 bases each). Germline values: CDR1 LNHDA, CDR2 SQIVND (reference sequence). Trimming stripped 5 bases from V and 7 bases from J, with 15 bases between. This CDR3 region has 13 residues.

Here the CDR3 DNA reads TGTGCCTGGAGTGTGGGGGGGCTGAATGGCTACACCTTC. Encoded protein: CAWSVGGLNGYTF. The chain uses TRBV30 and TRBJ1-2; maybe TRBD1 (6 bases). Germline V gene sequence: CDR1 GTSNPN, CDR2 SVGIG (reference sequence). This CDR3 is built from 13 residues. The V end was cut by 0 bases, the J end by 6 bases, with 11 bases between.

The CDR3 here is CATSTGGGSEQYF. CDR3 in DNA: TGTGCCACCAGCACAGGGGGCGGGTCCGAGCAGTACTTC. The chain recombines TRBV24-1 with TRBJ2-7, with 9 bases lining up with TRBD1. After removal of 7 bases from V and 6 bases from J, the junction contained 6 bases not matched to a gene. From germline, CDR1 is KGHDR and CDR2 SFDVKD. The CDR3 contains 13 residues.

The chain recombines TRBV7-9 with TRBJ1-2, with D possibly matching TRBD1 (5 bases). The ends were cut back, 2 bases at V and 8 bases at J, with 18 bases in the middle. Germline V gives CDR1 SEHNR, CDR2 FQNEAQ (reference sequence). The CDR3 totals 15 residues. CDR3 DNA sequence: TGTGCCAGCAGCTTATCGCAGGGCGCCTCGGAGGGCTACACCTTC. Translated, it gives CASSLSQGASEGYTF.

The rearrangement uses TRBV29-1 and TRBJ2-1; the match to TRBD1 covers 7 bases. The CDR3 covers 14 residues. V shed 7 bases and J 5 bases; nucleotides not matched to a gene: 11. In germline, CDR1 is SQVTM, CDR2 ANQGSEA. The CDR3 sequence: CSAEIGGMDNEQFF. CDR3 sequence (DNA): TGCAGCGCCGAAATAGGGGGCATGGACAATGAGCAGTTCTTC.

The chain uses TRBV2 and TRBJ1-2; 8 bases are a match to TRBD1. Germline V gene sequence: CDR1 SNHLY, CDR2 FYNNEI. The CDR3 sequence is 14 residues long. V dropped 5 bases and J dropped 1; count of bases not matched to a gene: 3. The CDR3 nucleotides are TGTGCCAGCAGTAACAGGGGGGGTAACTATGGCTACACCTTC. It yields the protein CASSNRGGNYGYTF.

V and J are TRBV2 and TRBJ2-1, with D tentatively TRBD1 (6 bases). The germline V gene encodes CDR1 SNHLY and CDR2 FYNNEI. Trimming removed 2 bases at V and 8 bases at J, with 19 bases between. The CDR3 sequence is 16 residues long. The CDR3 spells CASSEFDRSIQDEQFF. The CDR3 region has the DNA TGTGCCAGCAGTGAATTCGACAGGTCGATACAGGATGAGCAGTTCTTC.

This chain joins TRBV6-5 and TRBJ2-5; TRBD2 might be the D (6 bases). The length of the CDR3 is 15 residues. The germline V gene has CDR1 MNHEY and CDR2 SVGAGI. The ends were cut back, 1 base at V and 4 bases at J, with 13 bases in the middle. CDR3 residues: CASSYWVGGTETQYF. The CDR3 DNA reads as TGTGCCAGCAGTTACTGGGTCGGGGGTACAGAGACCCAGTACTTC.

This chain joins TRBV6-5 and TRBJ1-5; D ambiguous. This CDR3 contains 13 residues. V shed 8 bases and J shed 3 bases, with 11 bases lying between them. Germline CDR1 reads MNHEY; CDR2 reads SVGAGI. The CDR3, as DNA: TGTGCCAGCGAGTACACCTTCAATCAGCCCCAGCATTTT. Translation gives CASEYTFNQPQHF.

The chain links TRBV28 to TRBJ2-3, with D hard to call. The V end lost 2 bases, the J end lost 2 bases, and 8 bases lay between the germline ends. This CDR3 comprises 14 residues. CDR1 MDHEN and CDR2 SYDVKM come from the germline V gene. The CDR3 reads CASSLISTTDTQYF. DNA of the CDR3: TGTGCCAGCAGTTTAATATCTACCACAGATACGCAGTATTTT. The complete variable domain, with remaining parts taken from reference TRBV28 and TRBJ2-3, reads DVKVTQSSRYLVKRTGEKVFLECVQDMDHENMFWYRQDPGLGLRLIYFSYDVKMKEKGDIPEGYSVSREKKERFSLILESASTNQTSMYLCASSLISTTDTQYFGPGTRLTVL.